The entry below gives a single TCR beta chain sequence along with its context. No cognate antigen has been identified for it. No qualities accompany the bases; no much larger clone lies one base away. This sample stems from a study of radiotherapy plus CTLA-4 blockade in lung cancer (dated by TCRdb to 2016 to 2019). Regarding the complete study: Objective responses occurred in 18% of enrolled patients, and 31% achieved disease control. The paper's findings and limits, for the study overall: After treatment with radiotherapy and ipilimumab, TCR clones that originated in tumors expanded in peripheral blood. Increased serum interferon-beta after radiation, together with early dynamic changes in blood T cell clones, were reported to be the strongest predictors of response.

Library generation was performed with the immunoSEQ multiplex PCR assay. TCRdb retrieved this table from immuneACCESS and kept in-frame rearrangements only. Not all clones are present; in checked studies, unresolved V genes account for under half, and no reason is known for the remainder. The sample table holds some 60,000 clones, of which roughly 80% were seen once. In total, the top ten clones hold approximately 16% of the sample. The study evaluated CTLA-4 blockade (ipilimumab) given together with focal radiation therapy in patients who had chemo-refractory metastatic non-small-cell lung cancer. The cysteine opens and the phenylalanine closes a CDR3 of 14 amino acids. The only DNA kept is the CDR3, 42 bases in frame from the first base. As encoded in the germline V gene, CDR1 is KGHSH while CDR2 is LQKENI. Trimming at the junction amounts to 2 bases on V and 1 base on J, and the germline ends lie 8 bases apart.

The origin of this receptor is a human donor with non-small cell lung cancer who had a complete response to radiotherapy plus ipilimumab. The rearranged chain carries TRBV18 and TRBJ2-5; D gene: possibly TRBD1, on 6 matching bases. The sequencing used peripheral blood, collected from a patient treated with radiotherapy plus ipilimumab. The CDR3 here reads CASSPVDSQETQYF. In nucleotide form, the sequence is TGTGCCAGCTCACCAGTGGACAGCCAAGAGACCCAGTACTTC.